This T cell receptor beta chain was sequenced for a study of T cells expressing NK-cell markers. The germline V gene has CDR1 SEHNR and CDR2 FQNEAQ (reference sequence). This CDR3 spans 15 amino acids. TCRdb reprocessed the 5' RACE reads and keeps a single row for each CDR3 protein, giving no DNA. The clone table shows 400,000 to 450,000 distinct CDR3 sequences, with the ten largest holding 6% to 9.5%. The chain carries TRBV7-9 and TRBJ1-6. This TCR was sampled from a woman between 18 and 70 years old in good health. Sequenced: blood T cells: a sorted CD56 or NKG2C T cell subset, CD4+ or CD8+ T cells, or bulk PBMC T cells (not recorded which). The CDR3 sequence: CASSPQTEPVSPLHF.